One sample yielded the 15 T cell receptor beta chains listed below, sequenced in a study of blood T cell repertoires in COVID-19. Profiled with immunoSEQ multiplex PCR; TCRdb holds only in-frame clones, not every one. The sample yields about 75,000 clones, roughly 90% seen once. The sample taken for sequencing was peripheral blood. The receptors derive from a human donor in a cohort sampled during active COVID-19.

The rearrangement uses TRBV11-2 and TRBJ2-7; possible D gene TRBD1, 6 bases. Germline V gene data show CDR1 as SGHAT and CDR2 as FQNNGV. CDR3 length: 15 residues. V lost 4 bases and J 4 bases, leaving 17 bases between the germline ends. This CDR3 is CASSSTTGVRYEQYF. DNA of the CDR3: TGTGCCAGCAGCTCGACGACAGGTGTAAGATACGAGCAGTACTTC.

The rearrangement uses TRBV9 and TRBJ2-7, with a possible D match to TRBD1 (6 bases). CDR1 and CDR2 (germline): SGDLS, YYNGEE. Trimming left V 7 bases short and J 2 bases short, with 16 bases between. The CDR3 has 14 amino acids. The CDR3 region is CASGRAGEPYEQYF. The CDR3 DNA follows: TGTGCCAGCGGAAGGGCAGGGGAACCCTACGAGCAGTACTTC.

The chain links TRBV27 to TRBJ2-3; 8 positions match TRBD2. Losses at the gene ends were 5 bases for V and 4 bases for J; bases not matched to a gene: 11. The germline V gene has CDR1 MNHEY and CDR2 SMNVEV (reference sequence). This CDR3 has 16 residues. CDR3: CASSPRTSRTSDTQYF. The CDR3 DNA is TGTGCCAGCAGTCCACGGACTAGCCGGACATCAGATACGCAGTATTTT.

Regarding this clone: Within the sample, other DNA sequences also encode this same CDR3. The CDR3, as DNA: TGTGCCAGCAGGCGGGTCTCTGGAAACACCATATATTTT. Residues: CASRRVSGNTIYF. This sequence joins TRBV12-3 or TRBV12-4 and TRBJ1-3; D is unresolved. Trimming removed 6 bases at V and 0 bases at J, with 6 bases between. The CDR3 covers 13 residues.

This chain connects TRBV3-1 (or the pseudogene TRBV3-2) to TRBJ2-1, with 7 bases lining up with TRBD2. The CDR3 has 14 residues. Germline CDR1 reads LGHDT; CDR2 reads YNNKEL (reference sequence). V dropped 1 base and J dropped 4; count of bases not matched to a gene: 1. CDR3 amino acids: CASSQGTSYNEQFF. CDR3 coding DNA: TGTGCCAGCAGCCAAGGGACTAGTTACAATGAGCAGTTCTTC.

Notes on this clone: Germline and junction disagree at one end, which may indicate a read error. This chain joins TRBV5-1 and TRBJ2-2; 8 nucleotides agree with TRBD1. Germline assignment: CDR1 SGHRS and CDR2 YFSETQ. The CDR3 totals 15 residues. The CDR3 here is CAGSPDRVNTGELFF. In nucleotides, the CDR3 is TGCGCCGGCAGCCCGGACAGGGTAAACACCGGGGAGCTGTTTTTT.

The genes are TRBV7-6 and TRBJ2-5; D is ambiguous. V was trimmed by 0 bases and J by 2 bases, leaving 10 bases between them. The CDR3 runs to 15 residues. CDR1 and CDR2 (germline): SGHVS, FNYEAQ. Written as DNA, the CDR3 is TGTGCCAGCAGCTTAGCGCAGACCAGGCAAGAGACCCAGTACTTC. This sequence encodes CASSLAQTRQETQYF.

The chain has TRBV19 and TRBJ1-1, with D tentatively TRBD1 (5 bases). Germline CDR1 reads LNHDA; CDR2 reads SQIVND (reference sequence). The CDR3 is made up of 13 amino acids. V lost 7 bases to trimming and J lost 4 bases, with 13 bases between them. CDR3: CASTMGGITEAFF. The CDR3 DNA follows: TGTGCCAGTACCATGGGGGGGATCACTGAAGCTTTCTTT.

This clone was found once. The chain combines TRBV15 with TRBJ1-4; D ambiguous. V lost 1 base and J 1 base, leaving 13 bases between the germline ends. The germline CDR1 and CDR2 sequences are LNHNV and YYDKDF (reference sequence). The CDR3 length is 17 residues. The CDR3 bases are TGTGCCACCAGCAGAGGGGCCGGCGGGAGAACTAATGAAAAACTGTTTTTT. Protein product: CATSRGAGGRTNEKLFF.

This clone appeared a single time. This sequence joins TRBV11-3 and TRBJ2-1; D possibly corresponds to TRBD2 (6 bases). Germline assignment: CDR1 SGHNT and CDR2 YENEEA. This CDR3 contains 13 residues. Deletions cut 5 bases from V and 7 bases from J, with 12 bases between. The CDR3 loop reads CASSRMGGNEQFF. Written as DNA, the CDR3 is TGTGCCAGCAGCCGGATGGGGGGTAATGAGCAGTTCTTC.

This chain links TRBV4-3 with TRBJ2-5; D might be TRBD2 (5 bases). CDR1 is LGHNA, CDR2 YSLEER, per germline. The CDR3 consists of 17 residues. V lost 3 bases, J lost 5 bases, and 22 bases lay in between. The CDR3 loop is CASSQGRLARAPETQYF. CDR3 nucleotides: TGCGCCAGCAGCCAGGGAAGATTAGCGAGGGCCCCGGAGACCCAGTACTTC.

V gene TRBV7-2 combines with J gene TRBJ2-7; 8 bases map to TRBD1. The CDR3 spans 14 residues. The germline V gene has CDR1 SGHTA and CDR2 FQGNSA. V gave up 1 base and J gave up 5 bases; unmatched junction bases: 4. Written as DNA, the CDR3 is TGTGCCAGCAGCTTAGGGGGACAGGTGAACGAGCAGTACTTC. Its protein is CASSLGGQVNEQYF.

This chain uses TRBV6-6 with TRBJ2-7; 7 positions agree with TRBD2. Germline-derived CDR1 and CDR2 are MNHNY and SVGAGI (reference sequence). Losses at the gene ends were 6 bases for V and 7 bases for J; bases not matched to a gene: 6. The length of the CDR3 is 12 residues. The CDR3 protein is CASSSGGREQYF. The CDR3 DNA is TGTGCCAGCAGCTCGGGGGGTAGAGAGCAGTACTTC.

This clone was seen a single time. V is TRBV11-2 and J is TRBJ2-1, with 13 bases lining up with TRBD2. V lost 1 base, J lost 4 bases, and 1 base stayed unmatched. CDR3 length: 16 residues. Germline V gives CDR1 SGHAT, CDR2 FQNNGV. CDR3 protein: CASSLGTSGSYNEQFF. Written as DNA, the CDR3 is TGTGCCAGCAGCTTAGGGACTAGCGGGAGTTACAATGAGCAGTTCTTC.

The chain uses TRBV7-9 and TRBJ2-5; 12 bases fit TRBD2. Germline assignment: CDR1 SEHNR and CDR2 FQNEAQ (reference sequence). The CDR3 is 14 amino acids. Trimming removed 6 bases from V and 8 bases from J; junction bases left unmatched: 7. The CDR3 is CASSKQGLAGTQYF. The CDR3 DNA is TGTGCCAGCAGTAAACAGGGACTAGCGGGTACCCAGTACTTC.